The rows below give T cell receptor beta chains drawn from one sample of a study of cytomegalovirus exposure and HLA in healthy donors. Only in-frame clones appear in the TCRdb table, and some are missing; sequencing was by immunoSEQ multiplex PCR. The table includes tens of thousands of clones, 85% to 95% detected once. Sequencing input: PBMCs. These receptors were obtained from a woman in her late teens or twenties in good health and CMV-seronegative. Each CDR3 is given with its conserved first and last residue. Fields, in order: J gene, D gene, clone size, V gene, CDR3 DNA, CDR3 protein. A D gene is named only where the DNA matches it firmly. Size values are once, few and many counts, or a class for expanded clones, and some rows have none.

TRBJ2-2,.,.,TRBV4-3,TGCGCCAGCAGCCATGAGACTAGTCTCATAAACGGGGAGCTGTTTTTT,CASSHETSLINGELFF
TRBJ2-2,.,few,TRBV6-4,TGTGCCAGCAGTGACGCGGGCGGGGCCGGGGAGCTGTTTTTT,CASSDAGGAGELFF
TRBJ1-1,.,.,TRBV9,TGTGCCAGCAGCGTAGTATTAGGGGGGAACACTGAAGCTTTCTTT,CASSVVLGGNTEAFF
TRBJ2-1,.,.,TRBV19,TGTGCCAGTAGTATAGTTAGGGGCCATTCCTCCTACAATGAGCAGTTCTTC,CASSIVRGHSSYNEQFF
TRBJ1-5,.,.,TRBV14,TGTGCCAGCAGCCTCTTTAATCAGCCCCAGCATTTT,CASSLFNQPQHF
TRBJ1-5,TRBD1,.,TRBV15,TGTGCCACCAGCCGAGACAGGGGGGAGTACCAGCCCCAGCATTTT,CATSRDRGEYQPQHF
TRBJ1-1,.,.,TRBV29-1,TGCAGCGTTGTTCAGAACACTGAAGCTTTCTTT,CSVVQNTEAFF
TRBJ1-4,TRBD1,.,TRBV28,TGTGCCAGCAGCCGTGCCGGGACAGGGGGGGAAAAACTGTTTTTT,CASSRAGTGGEKLFF
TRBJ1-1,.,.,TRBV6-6,TGTGCCAGCAGTTACGCCACGGGGGGTCTGAACACTGAAGCTTTCTTT,CASSYATGGLNTEAFF
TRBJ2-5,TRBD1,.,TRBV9,TGTGCCAGCAGCCCAGGGGGTCGGGGCAGCCAAGAGACCCAGTACTTC,CASSPGGRGSQETQYF
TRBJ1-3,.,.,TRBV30,TGTGCCTGGGCGAGGAGCCGAAACACCATATATTTT,CAWARSRNTIYF
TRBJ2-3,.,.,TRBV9,TGTGCCAGCAGCATCAACCTCCGGGACAAAGGACTGGAAAGCACAGATACGCAGTATTTT,CASSINLRDKGLESTDTQYF
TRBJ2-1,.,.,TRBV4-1,TGCGCCAGCAGCCAAGATCTTGGTCAGTACAATGAGCAGTTCTTC,CASSQDLGQYNEQFF
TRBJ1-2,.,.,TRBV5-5,TGTGCCAGCAGCCCTTTATTTACAGTTAAGTCCGTATATGGCTACACCTTC,CASSPLFTVKSVYGYTF
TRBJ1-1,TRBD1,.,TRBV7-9,TGTGCCAGCAGCTTAGTTCTAGGACAGGGTAGGACTGAAGCTTTCTTT,CASSLVLGQGRTEAFF
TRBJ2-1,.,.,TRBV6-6,TGTGCCAGCAGTTACGACACTGAGCAGTTCTTC,CASSYDTEQFF
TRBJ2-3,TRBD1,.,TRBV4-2,TGTGCCAGCAGCCATAGGGCAGGGGGTGGTACAGATACGCAGTATTTT,CASSHRAGGGTDTQYF
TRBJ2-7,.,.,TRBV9,TGTGCCAGCAGCGCTTCCATAGTCTACGAGCAGTACTTC,CASSASIVYEQYF
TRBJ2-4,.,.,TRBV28,TGTGCCAGCAGTTTTCAGGGATTGAAAATAGCCAAAAACATTCAGTACTTC,CASSFQGLKIAKNIQYF
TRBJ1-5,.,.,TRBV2,TGTGCCAGCCGGAGGAGGAATCAGCCCCAGCATTTT,CASRRRNQPQHF
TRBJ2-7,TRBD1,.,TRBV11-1,TGTGCCAGCAGGGGACAGGGGCGCGGAGAGCAGTACTTC,CASRGQGRGEQYF
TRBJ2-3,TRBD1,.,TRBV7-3,TGTGCCAGCAGCTTCGTAGGTCAGGGGGTTGCAGATACGCAGTATTTT,CASSFVGQGVADTQYF
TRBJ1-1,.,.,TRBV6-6,TGTGCCAGCACCCAAGGGGGGGATACTGAAGCTTTCTTT,CASTQGGDTEAFF
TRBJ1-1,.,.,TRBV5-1,TGCGCCAGCAGCCCGGGAGGGCTGAACACTGAAGCTTTCTTT,CASSPGGLNTEAFF
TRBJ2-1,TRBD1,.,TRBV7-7,TGTGCTAGCAGCTTAGTATCGGGACAGGGCCTTTCAGGGGAGCAGTTCTTC,CASSLVSGQGLSGEQFF
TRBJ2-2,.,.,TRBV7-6,TGTGCCAGCAGCTTAGCTCGGAACACCGGGGAGCTGTTTTTT,CASSLARNTGELFF
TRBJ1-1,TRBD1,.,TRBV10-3,TGTGCCAGCTCCGGGACAGAGAACACTGAAGCTTTCTTT,CASSGTENTEAFF
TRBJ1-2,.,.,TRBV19,TGTGCCAGTAGTACCGGGACTACCTATGGCTACACCTTC,CASSTGTTYGYTF
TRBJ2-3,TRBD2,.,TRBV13,TGTGCCAGCAGCTTAGATCTGTTGGACCCACTAGCGGGGGCCAGCACAGATACGCAGTATTTT,CASSLDLLDPLAGASTDTQYF
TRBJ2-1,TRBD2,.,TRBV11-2,TGTGCCAGCAGCTTTAGCGGGGGGGCCGGTGAGCAGTTCTTC,CASSFSGGAGEQFF